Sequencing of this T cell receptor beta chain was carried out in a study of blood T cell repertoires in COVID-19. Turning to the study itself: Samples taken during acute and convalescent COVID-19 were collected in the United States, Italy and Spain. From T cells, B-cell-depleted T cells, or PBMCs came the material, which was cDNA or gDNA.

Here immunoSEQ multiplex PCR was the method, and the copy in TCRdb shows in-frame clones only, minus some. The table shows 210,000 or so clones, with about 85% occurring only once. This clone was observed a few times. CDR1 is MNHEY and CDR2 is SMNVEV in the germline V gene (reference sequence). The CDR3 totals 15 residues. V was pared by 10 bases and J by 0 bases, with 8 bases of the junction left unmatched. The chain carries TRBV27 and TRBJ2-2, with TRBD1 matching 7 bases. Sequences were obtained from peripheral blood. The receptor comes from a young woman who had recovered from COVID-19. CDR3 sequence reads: CATATGTANTGELFF. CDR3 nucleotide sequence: TGTGCCACCGCAACCGGGACAGCGAACACCGGGGAGCTGTTTTTT.